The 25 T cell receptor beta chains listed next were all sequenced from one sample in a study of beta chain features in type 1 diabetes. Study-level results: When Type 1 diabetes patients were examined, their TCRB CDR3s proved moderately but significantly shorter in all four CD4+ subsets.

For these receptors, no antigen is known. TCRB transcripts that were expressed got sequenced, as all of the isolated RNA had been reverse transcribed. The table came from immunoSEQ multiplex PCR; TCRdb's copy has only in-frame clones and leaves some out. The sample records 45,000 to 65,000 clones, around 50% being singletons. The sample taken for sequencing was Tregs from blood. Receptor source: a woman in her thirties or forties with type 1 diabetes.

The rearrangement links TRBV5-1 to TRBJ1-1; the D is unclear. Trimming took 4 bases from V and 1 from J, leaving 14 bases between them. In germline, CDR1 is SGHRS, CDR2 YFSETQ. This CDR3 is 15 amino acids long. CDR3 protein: CASSLLEGGNTEAFF. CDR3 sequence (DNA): TGCGCCAGCAGCCTCTTAGAAGGAGGGAACACTGAAGCTTTCTTT.

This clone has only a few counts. The DNA of the CDR3 is TGCAGCGTTGAGTCAGGTCCTGGAAACACCATATATTTT. Its translation is CSVESGPGNTIYF. The genes are TRBV29-1 and TRBJ1-3; no reliable D call. Trimming left V 3 bases short and J 2 bases short, with 8 bases between. CDR1 and CDR2 (germline): SQVTM, ANQGSEA. The CDR3 is made up of 13 amino acids.

The CDR3 DNA sequence: TGCAGCGTTGAAGGGCAGGGGGCCGCCGGGATCTATGGCTACACCTTC. Translation gives CSVEGQGAAGIYGYTF. The chain is built from TRBV29-1 and TRBJ1-2; 8 positions match TRBD1. V was pared by 1 base and J by 4 bases, with 11 bases of the junction left unmatched. This CDR3 comprises 16 residues. Germline assignment: CDR1 SQVTM and CDR2 ANQGSEA.

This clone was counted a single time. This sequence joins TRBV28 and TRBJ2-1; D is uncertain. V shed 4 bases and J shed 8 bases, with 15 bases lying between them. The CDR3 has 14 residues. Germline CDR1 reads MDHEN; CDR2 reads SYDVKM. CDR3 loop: CASSSTLLVHEQFF. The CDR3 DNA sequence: TGTGCCAGCAGTTCCACCCTACTGGTGCATGAGCAGTTCTTC.

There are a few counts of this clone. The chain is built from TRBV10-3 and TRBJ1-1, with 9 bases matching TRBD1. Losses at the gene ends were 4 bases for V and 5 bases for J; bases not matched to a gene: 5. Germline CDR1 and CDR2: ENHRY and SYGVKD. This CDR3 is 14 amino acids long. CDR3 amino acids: CAISATGGSTEAFF. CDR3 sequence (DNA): TGTGCCATCAGTGCGACAGGGGGTTCTACTGAAGCTTTCTTT.

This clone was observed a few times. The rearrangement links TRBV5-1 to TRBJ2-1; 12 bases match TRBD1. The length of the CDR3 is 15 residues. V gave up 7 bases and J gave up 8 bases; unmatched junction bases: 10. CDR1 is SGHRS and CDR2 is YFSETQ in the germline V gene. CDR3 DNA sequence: TGCGCCAGCCAGATTGGGACAGGGGGCAACGATGAGCAGTTCTTC. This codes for CASQIGTGGNDEQFF.

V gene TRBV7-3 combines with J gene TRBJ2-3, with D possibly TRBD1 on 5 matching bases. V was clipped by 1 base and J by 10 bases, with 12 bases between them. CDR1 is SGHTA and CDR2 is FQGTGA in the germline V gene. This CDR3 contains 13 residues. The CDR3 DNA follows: TGTGCCAGCAGCTTAATCGGTTGGGGCTCGCAGTATTTT. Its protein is CASSLIGWGSQYF.

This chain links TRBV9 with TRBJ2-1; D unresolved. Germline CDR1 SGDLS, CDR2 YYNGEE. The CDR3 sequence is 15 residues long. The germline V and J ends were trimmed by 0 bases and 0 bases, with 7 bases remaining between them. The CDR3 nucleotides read TGTGCCAGCAGCGTAGCCCCGAGCTCCTACAATGAGCAGTTCTTC. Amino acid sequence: CASSVAPSSYNEQFF.

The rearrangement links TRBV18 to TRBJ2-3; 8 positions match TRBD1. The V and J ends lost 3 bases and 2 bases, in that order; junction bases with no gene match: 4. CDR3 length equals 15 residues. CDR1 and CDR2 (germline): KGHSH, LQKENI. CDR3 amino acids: CASSPQGAFTDTQYF. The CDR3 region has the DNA TGTGCCAGCTCACCCCAGGGGGCCTTCACAGATACGCAGTATTTT.

In nucleotides, the CDR3 is TGTGCCAGCAGTGAGGGTTGGAGCCGGGAGACCCAGTACTTC. It yields the protein CASSEGWSRETQYF. The chain has TRBV25-1 and TRBJ2-5; D unresolved. Trimming shortened V by 3 bases and J by 5 bases, and 13 bases separated the two germline ends. This CDR3 is built from 14 residues. Germline CDR1 reads MGHDK; CDR2 reads SYGVNS. Together with reference TRBV25-1 and TRBJ2-5, the CDR3 gives the full variable domain: EADIYQTPRYLVIGTGKKITLECSQTMGHDKMYWYQQDPGMELHLIHYSYGVNSTEKGDLSSESTVSRIRTEHFPLTLESARPSHTSQYLCASSEGWSRETQYFGPGTRLLVL.

The CDR3 coding sequence is TGCGCCAGCAGCTTGGGACTAGCGGAGGGCACCGGGGAGCTGTTTTTT. Protein: CASSLGLAEGTGELFF. The chain is built from TRBV5-1 and TRBJ2-2; 9 bases line up with TRBD2. Trimming removed 0 bases from V and 4 bases from J; junction bases left unmatched: 4. This CDR3 region has 16 residues. In germline, CDR1 is SGHRS, CDR2 YFSETQ.

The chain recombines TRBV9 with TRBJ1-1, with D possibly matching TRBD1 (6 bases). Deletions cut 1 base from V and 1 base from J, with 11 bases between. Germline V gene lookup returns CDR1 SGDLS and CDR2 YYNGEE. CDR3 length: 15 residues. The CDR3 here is CASSVLGAANTEAFF. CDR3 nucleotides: TGTGCCAGCAGCGTATTGGGGGCAGCGAACACTGAAGCTTTCTTT.

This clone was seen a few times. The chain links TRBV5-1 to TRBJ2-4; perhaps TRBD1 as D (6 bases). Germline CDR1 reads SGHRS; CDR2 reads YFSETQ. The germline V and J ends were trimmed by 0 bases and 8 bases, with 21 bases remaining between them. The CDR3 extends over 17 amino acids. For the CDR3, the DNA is TGCGCCAGCAGCTTGGATGGCTGGGCAGGGGAAGGGGACATTCAGTACTTC. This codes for CASSLDGWAGEGDIQYF. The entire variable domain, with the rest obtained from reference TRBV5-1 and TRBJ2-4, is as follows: KAGVTQTPRYLIKTRGQQVTLSCSPISGHRSVSWYQQTPGQGLQFLFEYFSETQRNKGNFPGRFSGRQFSNSRSEMNVSTLELGDSALYLCASSLDGWAGEGDIQYFGAGTRLSVL.

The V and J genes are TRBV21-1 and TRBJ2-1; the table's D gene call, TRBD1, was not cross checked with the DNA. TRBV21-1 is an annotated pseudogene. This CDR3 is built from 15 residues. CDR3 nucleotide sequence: TGTGCCAGCAGCAAAAGGGGACAGGAGTACAATGAGCAGTTCTTC. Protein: CASSKRGQEYNEQFF.

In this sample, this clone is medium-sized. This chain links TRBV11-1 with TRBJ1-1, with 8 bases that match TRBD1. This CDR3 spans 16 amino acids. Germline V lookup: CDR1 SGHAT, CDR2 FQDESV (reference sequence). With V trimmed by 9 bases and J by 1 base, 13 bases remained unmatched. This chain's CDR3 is CASTGTGVTPNTEAFF. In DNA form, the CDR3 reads TGTGCCAGTACCGGGACAGGCGTCACCCCGAACACTGAAGCTTTCTTT. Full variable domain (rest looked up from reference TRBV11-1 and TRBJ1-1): EAEVAQSPRYKITEKSQAVAFWCDPISGHATLYWYRQILGQGPELLVQFQDESVVDDSQLPKDRFSAERLKGVDSTLKIQPAELGDSAMYLCASTGTGVTPNTEAFFGQGTRLTVV.

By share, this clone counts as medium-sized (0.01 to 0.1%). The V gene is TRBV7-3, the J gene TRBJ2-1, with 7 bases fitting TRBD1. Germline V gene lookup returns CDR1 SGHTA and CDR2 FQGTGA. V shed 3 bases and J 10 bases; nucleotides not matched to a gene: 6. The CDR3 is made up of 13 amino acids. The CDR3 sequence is CASSFQQQGEQFF. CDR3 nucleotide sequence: TGTGCCAGCAGCTTCCAACAACAGGGGGAGCAGTTCTTC.

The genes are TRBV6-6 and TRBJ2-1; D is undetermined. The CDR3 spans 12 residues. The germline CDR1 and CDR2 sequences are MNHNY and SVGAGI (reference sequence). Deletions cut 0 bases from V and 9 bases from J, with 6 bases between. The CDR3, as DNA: TGTGCCAGCAGTTACTCTAATCCTGAGCAGTTCTTC. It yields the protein CASSYSNPEQFF.

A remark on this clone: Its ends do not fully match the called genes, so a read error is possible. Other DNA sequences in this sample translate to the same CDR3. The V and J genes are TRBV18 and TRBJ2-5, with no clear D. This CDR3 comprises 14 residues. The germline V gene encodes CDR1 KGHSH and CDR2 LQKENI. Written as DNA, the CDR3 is TGCGCCAGCTCACCACTGAGCAAGCAAGAGACCCAGTACTTC. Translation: CASSPLSKQETQYF.

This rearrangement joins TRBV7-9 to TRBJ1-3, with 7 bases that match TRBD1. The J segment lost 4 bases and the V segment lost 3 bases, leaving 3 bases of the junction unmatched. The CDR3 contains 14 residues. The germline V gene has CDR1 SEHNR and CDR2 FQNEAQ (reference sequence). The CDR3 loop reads CASSLTGFGNTIYF. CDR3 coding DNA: TGTGCCAGCAGCTTGACAGGGTTCGGAAACACCATATATTTT.

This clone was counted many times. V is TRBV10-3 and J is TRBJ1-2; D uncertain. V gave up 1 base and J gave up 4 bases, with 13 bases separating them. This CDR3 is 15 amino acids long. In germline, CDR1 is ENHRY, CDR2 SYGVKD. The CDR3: CAISEWQAALYGYTF. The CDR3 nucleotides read TGTGCCATCAGTGAGTGGCAGGCCGCCCTCTATGGCTACACCTTC.

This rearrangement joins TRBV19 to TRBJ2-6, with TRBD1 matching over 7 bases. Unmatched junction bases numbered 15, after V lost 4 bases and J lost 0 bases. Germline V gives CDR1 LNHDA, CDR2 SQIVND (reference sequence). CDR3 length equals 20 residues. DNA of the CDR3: TGTGCCAGTAGTACCTACGCCCCGGGACAGACTTTCTCTGGGGCCAACGTCCTGACTTTC. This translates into CASSTYAPGQTFSGANVLTF.

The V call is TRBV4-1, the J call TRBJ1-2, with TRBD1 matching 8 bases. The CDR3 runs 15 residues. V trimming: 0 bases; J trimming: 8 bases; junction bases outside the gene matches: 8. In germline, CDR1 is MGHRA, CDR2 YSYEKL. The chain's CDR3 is CASSQDHNRGKGYTF. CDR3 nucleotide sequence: TGCGCCAGCAGCCAAGACCACAACAGGGGGAAAGGCTACACCTTC.

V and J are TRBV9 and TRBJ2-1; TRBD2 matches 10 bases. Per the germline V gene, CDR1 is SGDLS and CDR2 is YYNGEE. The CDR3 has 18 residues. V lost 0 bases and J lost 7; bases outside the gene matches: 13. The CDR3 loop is CASSVASRRLAGTNEQFF. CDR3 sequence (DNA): TGTGCCAGCAGCGTAGCTAGTCGGAGACTAGCGGGCACAAATGAGCAGTTCTTC.

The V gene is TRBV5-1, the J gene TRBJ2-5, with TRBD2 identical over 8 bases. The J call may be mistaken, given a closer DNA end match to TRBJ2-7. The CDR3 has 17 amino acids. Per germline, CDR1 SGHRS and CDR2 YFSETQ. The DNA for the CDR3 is TGCGCCAGCAGCTTGGAGCCGAGTAGCGGGACCCTCTACGAGCAGTACTTC. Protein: CASSLEPSSGTLYEQYF.

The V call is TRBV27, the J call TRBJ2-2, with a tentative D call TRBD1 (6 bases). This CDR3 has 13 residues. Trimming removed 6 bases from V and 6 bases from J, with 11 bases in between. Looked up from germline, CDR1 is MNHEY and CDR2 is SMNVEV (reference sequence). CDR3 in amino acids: CASRPPGAGELFF. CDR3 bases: TGTGCCAGCAGGCCTCCAGGGGCCGGGGAGCTGTTTTTT.